The present T cell receptor beta chain was sequenced within a study of PD-L1 blockade in urothelial cancer. For the study at large: Blood analysis occurred 3 weeks (second dose) and 6 weeks after treatment start. Blood samples had a median of approximately 140,000 T cells, 83,000 or so unique TCRs, and clonality about 0.074. Findings of the study overall: Durable benefit was linked to greater 3-week expansion of tumor-associated blood clones.

Time point indicated: peripheral blood 6 weeks after treatment start. Concerning this clone itself: Its antigen is not identified.

Germline values: CDR1 MNHNS, CDR2 SASEGT. The J segment lost 5 bases and the V segment lost 2 bases, leaving 4 bases of the junction unmatched. This CDR3 contains 14 residues. Synthetic TCR analog templates were spiked into all PCRs individually. Using immunoSEQ multiplex PCR, the repertoire was profiled, and TCRdb retains in-frame clones only, with some absent. The sample contains some 120,000 clones, about 89% of which appear only once. Sample: PBMCs, taken around atezolizumab (anti-PD-L1) treatment. The V gene is TRBV6-1, the J gene TRBJ2-5, with 8 bases aligning to TRBD1. This receptor was taken from a man in his sixties with urothelial cancer. CDR3 sequence reads: CASSEQGARETQYF. DNA for the CDR3: TGTGCCAGCAGTGAACAGGGGGCACGGGAGACCCAGTACTTC.